This T cell receptor (beta chain) came from a study of T-cell memory formation after mild COVID-19. Study-wide context: Largely, TCR clusters stayed within a single donor. Study-wide results and caveats: Cross-reactive memory seemingly joined, as some responding clones were found in pre-infection memory.

On this clonotype: Antigen unknown.

With constant-segment primers, 5'RACE yielded cDNA libraries of TCR alpha and TCR beta that carried sample barcodes and UMIs. MiXCR, run by TCRdb on the 5' RACE reads, gives a single entry per CDR3 protein. The sample lists roughly 48,000 distinct CDR3 sequences; around a quarter were seen once. Germline-derived CDR1 and CDR2 are SEHNR and FQNEAQ (reference sequence). The CDR3 runs 15 residues. Trimming removed 5 bases from V and 7 bases from J; junction bases left unmatched: 9. The chain carries TRBV7-9 and TRBJ2-2; 8 bases match TRBD1. The sample comprised PBMCs or a T cell subset sorted from them (not recorded which). This receptor was taken from a young man who had mild COVID-19 (a few samples of this study predate the infection). Cell type and time point are not known. CDR3 DNA sequence: TGTGCCAGCAGCCCATCGGACAGGGAAAACGGGGAGCTGTTTTTT. This sequence encodes CASSPSDRENGELFF.